A selection of T cell receptor beta chains follows, all from one sample in a study of cytomegalovirus exposure and HLA in healthy donors. The data were produced by immunoSEQ multiplex PCR, yet TCRdb's version contains in-frame clones alone and is incomplete. This repertoire shows 180,000 or so clones, 80% found once; its top ten account for around 1.4%. Sequences were obtained from PBMCs. Receptor source: a girl under 18 in good health and CMV-seropositive. CDR3s include the opening cysteine and the closing phenylalanine or tryptophan. A D gene is named only where the DNA matches it firmly. Clone sizes are given selectively: once, few, many, or a class where the clone is expanded.

D: .
size: .
V: TRBV29-1
J: TRBJ2-5
CDR3: CSSLLSQETQYF
DNA: TGCAGCTCACTACTCTCCCAAGAGACCCAGTACTTC

D: TRBD1
size: .
V: TRBV25-1
J: TRBJ1-2
CDR3: CASSERDSYHYYGYTF
DNA: TGTGCCAGCAGTGAACGGGACAGCTACCACTACTATGGCTACACCTTC

D: TRBD1
size: .
V: TRBV18
J: TRBJ2-2
CDR3: CASSPQTGFNTGELFF
DNA: TGTGCCAGCTCACCGCAGACAGGGTTCAACACCGGGGAGCTGTTTTTT

D: TRBD1
size: .
V: TRBV19
J: TRBJ2-1
CDR3: CASSGAGTGGDEQFF
DNA: TGTGCCAGTAGTGGGGCCGGGACAGGGGGCGATGAGCAGTTCTTC

D: .
size: .
V: TRBV6-6
J: TRBJ1-4
CDR3: CASRPIATNEKLFF
DNA: TGTGCCAGCAGGCCGATAGCAACTAATGAAAAACTGTTTTTT

D: TRBD1
size: .
V: TRBV29-1
J: TRBJ1-1
CDR3: CSAGDRVNTEAFF
DNA: TGCAGCGCCGGGGACAGGGTGAACACTGAAGCTTTCTTT

D: .
size: once
V: TRBV19
J: TRBJ1-5
CDR3: CASSIDAGFNQPQHF
DNA: TGTGCCAGTAGTATAGATGCAGGGTTCAATCAGCCCCAGCATTTT

D: .
size: .
V: TRBV2
J: TRBJ2-5
CDR3: CASSAETGSQETQYF
DNA: TGTGCCAGCAGTGCCGAAACAGGGAGCCAAGAGACCCAGTACTTC

D: TRBD2
size: once
V: TRBV5-6
J: TRBJ2-5
CDR3: CASTQTGLAGETQYF
DNA: TGTGCCAGCACCCAGACGGGACTAGCGGGAGAGACCCAGTACTTC

D: .
size: .
V: TRBV27
J: TRBJ2-7
CDR3: CASSSYTYEQYF
DNA: TGTGCCAGCAGTTCGTATACCTACGAGCAGTACTTC

D: TRBD1
size: .
V: TRBV7-3
J: TRBJ1-1
CDR3: CASSPTGVGEAFF
DNA: TGTGCCAGCAGCCCAACAGGGGTAGGAGAGGCTTTCTTT

D: TRBD2
size: few
V: TRBV7-2
J: TRBJ2-1
CDR3: CASSLLAGPYNEQFF
DNA: TGTGCCAGCAGCTTACTAGCGGGACCCTACAATGAGCAGTTCTTC

D: .
size: .
V: TRBV19
J: TRBJ1-5
CDR3: CASSIKKGNQPQHF
DNA: TGTGCCAGTAGTATTAAGAAGGGGAACCAGCCCCAGCATTTT

D: .
size: .
V: TRBV5-4
J: TRBJ1-2
CDR3: CASSLALTGYGYTF
DNA: TGTGCCAGCAGCTTGGCCCTAACAGGGTATGGCTACACCTTC

D: .
size: .
V: TRBV27
J: TRBJ1-5
CDR3: CASSSTSLARGPPNQPQHF
DNA: TGTGCCAGCAGTTCCACGTCCTTGGCCCGAGGTCCCCCCAATCAGCCCCAGCATTTT

D: .
size: .
V: TRBV5-6
J: TRBJ2-2
CDR3: CASSLGVARIITGELFF
DNA: TGTGCCAGCAGCTTGGGGGTTGCTAGAATTATCACCGGGGAGCTGTTTTTT

D: .
size: .
V: TRBV18
J: TRBJ2-7
CDR3: CASSPSVSGLSYEQYF
DNA: TGTGCCAGCTCACCATCTGTCAGCGGGCTCTCCTACGAGCAGTACTTC

D: TRBD1
size: .
V: TRBV27
J: TRBJ1-2
CDR3: CASNRQGRTYGYTF
DNA: TGTGCCAGCAACCGACAGGGAAGGACCTATGGCTACACCTTC

D: TRBD1
size: .
V: TRBV5-4
J: TRBJ1-1
CDR3: CASSYYDRDTEAFF
DNA: TGTGCCAGCAGTTATTACGACAGGGACACTGAAGCTTTCTTT

D: TRBD2
size: .
V: TRBV6-1
J: TRBJ2-3
CDR3: CASSENGGLAGPSTDTQYF
DNA: TGTGCCAGCAGTGAAAACGGGGGACTAGCGGGTCCTAGCACAGATACGCAGTATTTT

D: .
size: .
V: TRBV7-9
J: TRBJ2-1
CDR3: CASSPTAGRHYNEQFF
DNA: TGTGCCAGCAGCCCCACCGCCGGGAGACATTACAATGAGCAGTTCTTC

D: .
size: .
V: TRBV5-1
J: TRBJ2-7
CDR3: CASSFGGHLASYEQYF
DNA: TGCGCCAGCAGCTTTGGGGGACACTTAGCCTCCTACGAGCAGTACTTC

D: .
size: once
V: TRBV27
J: TRBJ2-7
CDR3: CASSLFAGPEQYF
DNA: TGTGCCAGCAGTTTATTTGCGGGGCCGGAGCAGTACTTC

D: .
size: once
V: TRBV5-1
J: TRBJ2-7
CDR3: CASSLTGYEQYF
DNA: TGCGCCAGCAGCTTGACAGGGTACGAGCAGTACTTC